The clone carrying this T cell receptor beta chain was seen more than once but under ten times. These data originate in a study of shared T cell receptors in the human thymus. Data came from immunoSEQ multiplex PCR; TCRdb stores just in-frame clones and leaves some out. The sample has approximately 730,000 clones, 75% to 90% seen once; the top ten hold about 0.011%. Trimming took 4 bases from V and 1 from J; bases not matched to a gene: 12. The germline V gene encodes CDR1 WSHSY and CDR2 SAAADI. The CDR3 sequence is 18 residues long. The same data also contributed to another study, on human thymus T cells. That paper states: Highly overlapping thymic repertoires among unrelated individuals were reported in related research.

The TCR sequence derives from a girl under three years old with a congenital heart defect. Sequencing was done on a sample of thymocytes. V and J are TRBV10-2 and TRBJ2-4; 8 nucleotides align to TRBD2. The chain's CDR3 is CASSALWERGRAKNIQYF. The CDR3 coding sequence is TGCGCCAGCAGTGCCCTCTGGGAGCGGGGGAGGGCCAAAAACATTCAGTACTTC.